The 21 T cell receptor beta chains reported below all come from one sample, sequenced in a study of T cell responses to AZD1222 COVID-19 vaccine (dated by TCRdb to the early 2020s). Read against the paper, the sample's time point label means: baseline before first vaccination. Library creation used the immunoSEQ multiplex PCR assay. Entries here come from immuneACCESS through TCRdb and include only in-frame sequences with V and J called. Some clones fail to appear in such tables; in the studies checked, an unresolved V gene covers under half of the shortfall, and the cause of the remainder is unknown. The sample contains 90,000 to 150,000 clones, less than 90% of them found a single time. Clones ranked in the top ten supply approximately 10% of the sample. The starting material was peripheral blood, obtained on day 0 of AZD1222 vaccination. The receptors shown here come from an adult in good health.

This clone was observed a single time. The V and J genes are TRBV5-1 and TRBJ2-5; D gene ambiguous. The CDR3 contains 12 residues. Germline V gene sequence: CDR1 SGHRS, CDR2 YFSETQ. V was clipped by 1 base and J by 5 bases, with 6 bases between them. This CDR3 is CASSLTPETQYF. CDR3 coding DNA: TGCGCCAGCAGCTTGACCCCCGAGACCCAGTACTTC. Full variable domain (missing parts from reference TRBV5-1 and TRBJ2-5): KAGVTQTPRYLIKTRGQQVTLSCSPISGHRSVSWYQQTPGQGLQFLFEYFSETQRNKGNFPGRFSGRQFSNSRSEMNVSTLELGDSALYLCASSLTPETQYFGPGTRLLVL.

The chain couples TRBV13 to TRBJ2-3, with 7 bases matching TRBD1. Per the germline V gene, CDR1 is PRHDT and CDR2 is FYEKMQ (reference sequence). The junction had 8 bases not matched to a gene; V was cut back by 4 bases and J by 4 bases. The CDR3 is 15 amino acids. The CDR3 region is CASSSRRGNADTQYF. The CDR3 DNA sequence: TGTGCCAGCAGCTCCCGCAGGGGGAACGCAGATACGCAGTATTTT. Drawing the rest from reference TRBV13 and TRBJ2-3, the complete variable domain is AAGVIQSPRHLIKEKRETATLKCYPIPRHDTVYWYQQGPGQDPQFLISFYEKMQSDKGSIPDRFSAQQFSDYHSELNMSSLELGDSALYFCASSSRRGNADTQYFGPGTRLTVL.

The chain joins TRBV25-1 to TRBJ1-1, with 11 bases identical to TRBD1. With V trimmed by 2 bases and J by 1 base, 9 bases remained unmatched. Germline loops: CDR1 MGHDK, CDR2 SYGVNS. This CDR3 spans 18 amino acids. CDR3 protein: CASSEPPGTGGSNTEAFF. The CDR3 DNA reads TGTGCCAGCAGTGAACCTCCCGGGACAGGGGGTTCGAACACTGAAGCTTTCTTT.

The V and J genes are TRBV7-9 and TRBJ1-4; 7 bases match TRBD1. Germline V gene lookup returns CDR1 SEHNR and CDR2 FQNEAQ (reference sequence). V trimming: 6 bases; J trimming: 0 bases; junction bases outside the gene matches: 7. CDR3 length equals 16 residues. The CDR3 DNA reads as TGTGCCAGCAGGAGAACCGGGACAGCAACTAATGAAAAACTGTTTTTT. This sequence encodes CASRRTGTATNEKLFF.

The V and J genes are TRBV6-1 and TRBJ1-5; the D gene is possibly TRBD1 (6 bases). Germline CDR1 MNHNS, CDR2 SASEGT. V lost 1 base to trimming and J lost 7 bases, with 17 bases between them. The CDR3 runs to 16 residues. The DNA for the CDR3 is TGTGCCAGCAGTGAAGTAGGGGATCGGGGGCCCCAGCCCCAGCATTTT. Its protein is CASSEVGDRGPQPQHF.

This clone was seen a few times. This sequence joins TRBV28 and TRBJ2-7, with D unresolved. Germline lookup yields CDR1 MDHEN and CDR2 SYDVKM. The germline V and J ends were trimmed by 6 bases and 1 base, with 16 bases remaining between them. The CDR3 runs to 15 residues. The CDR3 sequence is CASSLPSDPSYEQYF. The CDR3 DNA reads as TGTGCCAGCAGCCTGCCCTCCGACCCTTCCTACGAGCAGTACTTC.

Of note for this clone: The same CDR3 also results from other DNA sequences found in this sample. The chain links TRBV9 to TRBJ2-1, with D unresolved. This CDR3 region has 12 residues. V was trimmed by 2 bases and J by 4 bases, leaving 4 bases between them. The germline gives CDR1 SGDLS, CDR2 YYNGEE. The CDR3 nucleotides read TGTGCCAGCAGCGTGGGTTACAATGAGCAGTTCTTC. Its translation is CASSVGYNEQFF.

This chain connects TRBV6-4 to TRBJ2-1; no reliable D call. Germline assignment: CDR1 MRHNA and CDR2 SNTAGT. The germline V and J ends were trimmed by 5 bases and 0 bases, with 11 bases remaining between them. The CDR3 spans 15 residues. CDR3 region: CASSPWHSSYNEQFF. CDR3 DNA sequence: TGTGCCAGCAGTCCCTGGCACAGCTCCTACAATGAGCAGTTCTTC.

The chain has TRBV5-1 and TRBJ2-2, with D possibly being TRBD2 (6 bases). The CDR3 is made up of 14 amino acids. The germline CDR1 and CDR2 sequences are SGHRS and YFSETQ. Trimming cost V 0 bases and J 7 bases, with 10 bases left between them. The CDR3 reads CASSLGGTVGELFF. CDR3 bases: TGCGCCAGCAGCTTGGGCGGGACGGTCGGGGAGCTGTTTTTT. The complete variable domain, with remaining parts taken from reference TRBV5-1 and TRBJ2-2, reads KAGVTQTPRYLIKTRGQQVTLSCSPISGHRSVSWYQQTPGQGLQFLFEYFSETQRNKGNFPGRFSGRQFSNSRSEMNVSTLELGDSALYLCASSLGGTVGELFFGEGSRLTVL.

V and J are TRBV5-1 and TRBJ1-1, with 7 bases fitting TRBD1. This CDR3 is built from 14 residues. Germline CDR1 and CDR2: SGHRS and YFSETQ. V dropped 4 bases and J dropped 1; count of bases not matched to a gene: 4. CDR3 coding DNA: TGCGCCAGCAGCGCCGGGACAGCGAACACTGAAGCTTTCTTT. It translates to CASSAGTANTEAFF.

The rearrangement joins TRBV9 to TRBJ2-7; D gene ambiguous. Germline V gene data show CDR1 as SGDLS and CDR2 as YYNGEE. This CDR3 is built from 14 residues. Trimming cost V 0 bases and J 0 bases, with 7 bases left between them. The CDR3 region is CASSVGDNSYEQYF. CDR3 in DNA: TGTGCCAGCAGCGTAGGAGACAACTCCTACGAGCAGTACTTC.

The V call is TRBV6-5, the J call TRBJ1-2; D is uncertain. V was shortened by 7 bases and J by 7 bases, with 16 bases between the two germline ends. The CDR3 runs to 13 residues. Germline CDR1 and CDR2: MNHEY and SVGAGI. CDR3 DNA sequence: TGTGCCAGCAACCGAGGCGGGGAGTTTGGCTACACCTTC. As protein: CASNRGGEFGYTF.

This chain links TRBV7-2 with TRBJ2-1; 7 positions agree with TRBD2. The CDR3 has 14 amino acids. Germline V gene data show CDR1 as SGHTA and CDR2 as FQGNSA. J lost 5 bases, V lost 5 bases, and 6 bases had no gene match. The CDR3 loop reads CASSPSLADNEQFF. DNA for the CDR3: TGTGCCAGCAGCCCAAGTCTAGCGGACAATGAGCAGTTCTTC.

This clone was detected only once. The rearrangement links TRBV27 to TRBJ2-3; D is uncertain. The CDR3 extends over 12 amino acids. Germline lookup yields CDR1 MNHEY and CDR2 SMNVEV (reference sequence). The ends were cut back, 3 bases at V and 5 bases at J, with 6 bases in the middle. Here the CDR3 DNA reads TGTGCCAGCAGTTTGGGTAGAGATACGCAGTATTTT. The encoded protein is CASSLGRDTQYF.

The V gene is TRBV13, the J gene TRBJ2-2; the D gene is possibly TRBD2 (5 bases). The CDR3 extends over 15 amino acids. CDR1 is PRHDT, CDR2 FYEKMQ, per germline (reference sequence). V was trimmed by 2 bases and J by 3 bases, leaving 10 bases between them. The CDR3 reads CASSLWTFDTGELFF. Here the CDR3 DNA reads TGTGCCAGCAGCTTATGGACTTTCGACACCGGGGAGCTGTTTTTT.

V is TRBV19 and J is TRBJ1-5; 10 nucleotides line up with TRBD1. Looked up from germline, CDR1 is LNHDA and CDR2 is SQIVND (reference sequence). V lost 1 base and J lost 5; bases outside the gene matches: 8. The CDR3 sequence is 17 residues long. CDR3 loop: CASSIGPRQGAHQPQHF. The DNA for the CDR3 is TGTGCCAGTAGTATAGGGCCGCGACAGGGGGCCCATCAGCCCCAGCATTTT.

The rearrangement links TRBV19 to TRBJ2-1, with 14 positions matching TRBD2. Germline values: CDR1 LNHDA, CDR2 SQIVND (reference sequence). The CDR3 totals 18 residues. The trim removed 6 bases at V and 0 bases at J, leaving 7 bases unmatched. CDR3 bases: TGTGCCAGTAGCCCGGGACTAGCGGGAGAGAGCTCCTACAATGAGCAGTTCTTC. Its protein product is CASSPGLAGESSYNEQFF.

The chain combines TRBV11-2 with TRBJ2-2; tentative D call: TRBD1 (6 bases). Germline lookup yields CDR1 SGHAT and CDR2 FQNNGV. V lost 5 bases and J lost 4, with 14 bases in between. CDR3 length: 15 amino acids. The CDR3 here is CASSTIDRFTGELFF. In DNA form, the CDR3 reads TGTGCCAGCAGCACCATTGACAGGTTCACCGGGGAGCTGTTTTTT.

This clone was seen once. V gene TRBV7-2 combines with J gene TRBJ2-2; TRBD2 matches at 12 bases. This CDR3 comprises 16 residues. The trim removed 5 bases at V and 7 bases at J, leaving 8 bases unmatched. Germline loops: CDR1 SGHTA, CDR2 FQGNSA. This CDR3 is CASSPRTSGISGELFF. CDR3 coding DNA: TGTGCCAGCAGCCCCAGGACTAGCGGGATTAGCGGGGAGCTGTTTTTT. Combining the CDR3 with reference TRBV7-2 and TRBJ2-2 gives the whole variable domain GAGVSQSPSNKVTEKGKDVELRCDPISGHTALYWYRQSLGQGLEFLIYFQGNSAPDKSGLPSDRFSAERTGGSVSTLTIQRTQQEDSAVYLCASSPRTSGISGELFFGEGSRLTVL.

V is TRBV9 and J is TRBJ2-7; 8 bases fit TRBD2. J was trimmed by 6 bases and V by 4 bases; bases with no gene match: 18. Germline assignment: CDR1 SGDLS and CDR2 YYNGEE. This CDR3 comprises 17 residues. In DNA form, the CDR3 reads TGTGCCAGCAGCCCCCGACCGGGACTAGGGAGGGAACGCGAGCAGTACTTC. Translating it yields CASSPRPGLGREREQYF. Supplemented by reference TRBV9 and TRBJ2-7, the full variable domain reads DSGVTQTPKHLITATGQRVTLRCSPRSGDLSVYWYQQSLDQGLQFLIQYYNGEERAKGNILERFSAQQFPDLHSELNLSSLELGDSALYFCASSPRPGLGREREQYFGPGTRLTVT.

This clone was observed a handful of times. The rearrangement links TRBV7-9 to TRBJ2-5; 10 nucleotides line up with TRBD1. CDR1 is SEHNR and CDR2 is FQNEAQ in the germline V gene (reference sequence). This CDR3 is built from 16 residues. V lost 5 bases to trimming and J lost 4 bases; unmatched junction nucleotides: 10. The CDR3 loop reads CASSKVTGGMGETQYF. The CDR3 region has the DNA TGTGCCAGCAGCAAGGTGACAGGGGGCATGGGAGAGACCCAGTACTTC.